This TCR beta chain was found in a study of cytomegalovirus exposure and HLA in healthy donors. This clone was seen a few times. It was with 60 Vbeta and 13 Jbeta primers that the PCR ran. Assay used: immunoSEQ multiplex PCR; TCRdb lists only in-frame clones, some missing. Counted here are 100,000 or so clones, 74% occurring once; the ten biggest clones make up 2% to 2.5%. The CDR3 is made up of 11 amino acids. Germline lookup yields CDR1 MNHEY and CDR2 SVGAGI. V lost 4 bases and J 4 bases, leaving 4 bases between the germline ends. This rearrangement joins TRBV6-5 to TRBJ1-2, with D hard to call. Input material: PBMCs. The TCR originated in a human donor in good health. The CDR3 loop is CASSSFYGYTF. Written as DNA, the CDR3 is TGTGCCAGCAGTTCCTTCTATGGCTACACCTTC.